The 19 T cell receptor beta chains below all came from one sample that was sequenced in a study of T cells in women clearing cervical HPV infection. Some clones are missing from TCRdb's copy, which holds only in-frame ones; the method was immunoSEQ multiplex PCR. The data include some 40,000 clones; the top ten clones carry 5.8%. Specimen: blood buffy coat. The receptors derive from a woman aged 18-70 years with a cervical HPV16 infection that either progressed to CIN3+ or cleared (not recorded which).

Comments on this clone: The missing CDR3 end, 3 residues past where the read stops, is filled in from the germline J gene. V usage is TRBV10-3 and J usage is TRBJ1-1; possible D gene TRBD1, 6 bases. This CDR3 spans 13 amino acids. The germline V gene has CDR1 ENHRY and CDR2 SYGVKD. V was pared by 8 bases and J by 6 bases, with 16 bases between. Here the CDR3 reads CAIARGAEAEAFF. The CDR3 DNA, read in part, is TGTGCCATCGCTCGGGGGGCGGAGGCTGAA.

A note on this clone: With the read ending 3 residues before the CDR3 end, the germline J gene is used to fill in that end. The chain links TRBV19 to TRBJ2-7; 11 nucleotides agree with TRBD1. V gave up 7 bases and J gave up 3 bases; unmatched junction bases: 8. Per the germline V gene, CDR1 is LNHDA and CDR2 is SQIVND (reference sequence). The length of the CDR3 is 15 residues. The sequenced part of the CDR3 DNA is TGTGCCAGTACTTCGAGGGGACAGGGGGACTACGAG. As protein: CASTSRGQGDYE. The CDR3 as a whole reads CASTSRGQGDYEQYF.

The DNA read from the CDR3 is TGTGCCAGCAGCTTTAGTGGAACTAATGAAAAA. As protein: CASSFSGTNEK. Given in full, the CDR3 is CASSFSGTNEKLFF. The J gene is TRBJ1-4, the V gene TRBV7-9; unclear D gene. The CDR3 extends 3 residues past the end of the read, so its final part is completed from the germline J gene. V gave up 3 bases and J gave up 1 base, with 6 bases separating them. Germline CDR1 SEHNR, CDR2 FQNEAQ (reference sequence). The CDR3 spans 14 residues.

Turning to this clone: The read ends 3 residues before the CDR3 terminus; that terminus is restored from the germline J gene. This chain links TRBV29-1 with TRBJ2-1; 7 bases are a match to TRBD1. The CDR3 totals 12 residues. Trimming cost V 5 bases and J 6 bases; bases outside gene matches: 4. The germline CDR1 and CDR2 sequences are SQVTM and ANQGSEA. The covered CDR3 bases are TGCAGCGTTAGGGACAGCTCCAATGAG. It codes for CSVRDSSNE. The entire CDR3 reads CSVRDSSNEQFF.

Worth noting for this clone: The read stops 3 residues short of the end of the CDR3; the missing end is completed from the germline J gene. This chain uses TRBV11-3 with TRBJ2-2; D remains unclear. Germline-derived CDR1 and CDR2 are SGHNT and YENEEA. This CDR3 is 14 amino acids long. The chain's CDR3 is CASSSSPYNSPLFF. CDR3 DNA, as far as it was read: TGTGCCAGCAGCTCTAGTCCATATAATTCACCG.

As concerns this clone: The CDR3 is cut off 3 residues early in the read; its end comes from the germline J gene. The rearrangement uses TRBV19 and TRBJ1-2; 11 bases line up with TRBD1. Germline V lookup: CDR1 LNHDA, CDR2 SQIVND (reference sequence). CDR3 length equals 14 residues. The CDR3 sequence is CASTSGTGGYGYTF. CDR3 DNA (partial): TGTGCCAGTACCTCCGGGACAGGGGGTTACGGC.

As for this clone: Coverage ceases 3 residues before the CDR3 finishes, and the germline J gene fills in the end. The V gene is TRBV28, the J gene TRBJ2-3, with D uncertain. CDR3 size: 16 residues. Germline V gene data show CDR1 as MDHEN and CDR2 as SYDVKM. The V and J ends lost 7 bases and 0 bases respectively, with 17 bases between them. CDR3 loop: CASIPYYPTSTDTQYF. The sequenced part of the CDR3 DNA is TGTGCCAGCATCCCCTATTATCCCACTAGCACAGATACG.

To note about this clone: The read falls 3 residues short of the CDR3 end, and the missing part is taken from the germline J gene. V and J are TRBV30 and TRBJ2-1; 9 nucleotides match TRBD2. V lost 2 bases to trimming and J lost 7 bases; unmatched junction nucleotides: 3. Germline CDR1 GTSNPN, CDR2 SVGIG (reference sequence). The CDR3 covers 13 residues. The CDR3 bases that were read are TGTGCCTGGAGTTACGGACTAGCGAATGAG. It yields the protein CAWSYGLANE. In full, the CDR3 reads CAWSYGLANEQFF.

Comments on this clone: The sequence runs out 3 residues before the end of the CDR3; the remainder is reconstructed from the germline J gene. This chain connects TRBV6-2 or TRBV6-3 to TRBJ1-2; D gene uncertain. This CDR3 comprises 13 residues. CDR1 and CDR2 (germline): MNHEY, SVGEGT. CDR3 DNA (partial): TGTGCCAGCAGTTGGTCTACGGTCTACGAC. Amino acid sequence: CASSWSTVYD. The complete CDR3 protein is CASSWSTVYDYTF.

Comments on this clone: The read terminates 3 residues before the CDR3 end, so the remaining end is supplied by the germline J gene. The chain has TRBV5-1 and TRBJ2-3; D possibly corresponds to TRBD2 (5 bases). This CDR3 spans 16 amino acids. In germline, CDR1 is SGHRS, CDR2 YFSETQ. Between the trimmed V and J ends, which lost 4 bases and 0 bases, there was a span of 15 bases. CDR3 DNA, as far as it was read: TGCGCCAGCAGCAGGAAGGACTTGTCTAGCACAGATACG. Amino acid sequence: CASSRKDLSSTDT. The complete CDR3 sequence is CASSRKDLSSTDTQYF.

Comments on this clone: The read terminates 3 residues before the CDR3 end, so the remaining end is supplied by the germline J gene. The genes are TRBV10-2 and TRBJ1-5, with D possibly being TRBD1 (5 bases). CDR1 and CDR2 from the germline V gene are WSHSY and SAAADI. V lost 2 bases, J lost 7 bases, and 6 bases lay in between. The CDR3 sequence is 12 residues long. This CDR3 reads CASSERGQPQHF. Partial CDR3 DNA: TGCGCCAGCAGTGAGAGGGGCCAGCCC.

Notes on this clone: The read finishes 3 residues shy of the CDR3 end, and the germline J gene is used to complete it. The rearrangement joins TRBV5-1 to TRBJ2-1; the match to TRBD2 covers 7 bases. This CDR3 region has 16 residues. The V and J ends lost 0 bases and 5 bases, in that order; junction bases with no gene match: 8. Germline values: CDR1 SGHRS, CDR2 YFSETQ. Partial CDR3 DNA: TGCGCCAGCAGCTTGGAGCCAGCGGGAACGAACAATGAG. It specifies CASSLEPAGTNNE. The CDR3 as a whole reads CASSLEPAGTNNEQFF. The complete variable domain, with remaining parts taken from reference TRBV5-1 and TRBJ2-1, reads KAGVTQTPRYLIKTRGQQVTLSCSPISGHRSVSWYQQTPGQGLQFLFEYFSETQRNKGNFPGRFSGRQFSNSRSEMNVSTLELGDSALYLCASSLEPAGTNNEQFFGPGTRLTVL.

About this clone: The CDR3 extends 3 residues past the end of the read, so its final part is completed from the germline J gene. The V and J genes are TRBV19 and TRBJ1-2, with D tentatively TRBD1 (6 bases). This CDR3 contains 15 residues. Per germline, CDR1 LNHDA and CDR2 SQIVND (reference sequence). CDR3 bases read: TGTGCCAGTAGTATCGTGGGGGCCGGGATTTACGAC. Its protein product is CASSIVGAGIYD. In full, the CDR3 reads CASSIVGAGIYDYTF.

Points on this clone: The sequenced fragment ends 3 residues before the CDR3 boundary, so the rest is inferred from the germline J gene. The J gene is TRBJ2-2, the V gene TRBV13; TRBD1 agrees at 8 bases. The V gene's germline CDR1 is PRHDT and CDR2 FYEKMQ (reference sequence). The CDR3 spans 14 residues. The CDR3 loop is CASSSGQDNEKLFF. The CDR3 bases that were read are TGTGCCAGCAGCTCGGGACAGGATAATGAAAAG.

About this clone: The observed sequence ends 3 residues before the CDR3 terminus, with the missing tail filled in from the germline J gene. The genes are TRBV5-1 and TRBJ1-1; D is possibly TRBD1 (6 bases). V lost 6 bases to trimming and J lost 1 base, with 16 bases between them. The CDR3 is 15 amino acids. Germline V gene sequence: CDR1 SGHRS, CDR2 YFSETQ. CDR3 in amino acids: CASKDPGQPNTEAFF. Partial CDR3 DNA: TGCGCCAGCAAAGACCCCGGACAGCCGAACACTGAA.

Partial CDR3 DNA: TGTGCCAGCTCACTCCTACTAGTAAATGAC. Translated: CASSLLLVND. The complete CDR3 reads CASSLLLVNDYTF. The gene calls are TRBV18 and TRBJ1-2; D ambiguous. With the read ending 3 residues before the CDR3 end, the germline J gene is used to fill in that end. Looked up from germline, CDR1 is KGHSH and CDR2 is LQKENI. The CDR3 is 13 residues long.

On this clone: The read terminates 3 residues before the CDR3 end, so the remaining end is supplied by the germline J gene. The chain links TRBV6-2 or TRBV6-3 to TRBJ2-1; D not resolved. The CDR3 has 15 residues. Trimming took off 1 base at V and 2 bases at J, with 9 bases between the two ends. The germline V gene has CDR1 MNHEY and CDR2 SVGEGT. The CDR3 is CASSYLEITYNEQFF. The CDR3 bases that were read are TGTGCCAGCAGTTACTTAGAAATCACCTACAATGAG.

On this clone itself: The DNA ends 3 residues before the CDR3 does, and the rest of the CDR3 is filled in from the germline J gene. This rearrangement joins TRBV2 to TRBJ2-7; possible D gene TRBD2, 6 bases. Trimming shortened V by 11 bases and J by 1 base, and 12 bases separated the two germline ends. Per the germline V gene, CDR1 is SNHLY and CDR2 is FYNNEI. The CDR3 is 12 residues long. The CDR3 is CAFSGDSYEQYF. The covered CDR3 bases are TGTGCCTTCTCGGGGGATTCCTACGAG.

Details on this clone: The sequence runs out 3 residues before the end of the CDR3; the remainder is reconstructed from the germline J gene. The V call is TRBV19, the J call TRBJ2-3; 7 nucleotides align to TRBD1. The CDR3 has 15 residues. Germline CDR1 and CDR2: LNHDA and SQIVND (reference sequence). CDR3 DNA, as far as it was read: TGTGCCAGTAGTAGACAGGGCTGGGAACAAGAGACG. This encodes CASSRQGWEQET. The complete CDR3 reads CASSRQGWEQETQYF.